The 16 T cell receptor beta chains presented below share a single source sample, sequenced in a study of cytomegalovirus exposure and HLA in healthy donors (TCRdb year 2017). The library was obtained by the immunoSEQ multiplex PCR assay. The multiplex PCR relied on a mix of 60 forward primers for TCR Vbeta segments and 13 reverse primers for TCR Jbeta segments. What TCRdb holds here is the immuneACCESS table cut down to in-frame rearrangements. Part of the clones is not present; checked against another copy, under half of the missing clones reflect an unresolved V gene, and the others are unexplained. This sample has some 130,000 clones in its table, and roughly 83% of those were observed once. The ten most abundant clones make up more than 1.5% of the sample. Sequencing was performed on PBMCs. Receptors originate from a man in his forties or fifties in good health and CMV-seronegative.

The V gene is TRBV5-1, the J gene TRBJ2-1; the D gene is possibly TRBD1 (6 bases). CDR3 size: 13 residues. Germline lookup yields CDR1 SGHRS and CDR2 YFSETQ. Trimming stripped 7 bases from V and 12 bases from J, with 20 bases between. CDR3 region: CASSGVGSSRQFF. The CDR3 coding sequence is TGCGCCAGCTCAGGGGTCGGCTCTTCTCGGCAGTTCTTC.

J is TRBJ2-7 and V is TRBV6-1, with 9 bases that match TRBD1. V lost 5 bases and J lost 6; bases outside the gene matches: 11. The CDR3 covers 15 residues. In germline, CDR1 is MNHNS, CDR2 SASEGT. Here the CDR3 reads CASSQPGQGVLEQYF. CDR3 sequence (DNA): TGTGCCAGCAGTCAACCGGGACAGGGTGTCCTCGAGCAGTACTTC.

This clone was seen a single time. The V and J genes are TRBV7-2 and TRBJ2-3; D may be TRBD2 (5 bases). V lost 4 bases and J lost 2, with 19 bases in between. The CDR3 has 17 amino acids. CDR1 is SGHTA, CDR2 FQGNSA, per germline. The CDR3 region has the DNA TGTGCCAGCAGCTGGGTCCTCGGCGGGCGTTCCACAGATACGCAGTATTTT. Protein product: CASSWVLGGRSTDTQYF. Full variable domain (missing parts from reference TRBV7-2 and TRBJ2-3): GAGVSQSPSNKVTEKGKDVELRCDPISGHTALYWYRQSLGQGLEFLIYFQGNSAPDKSGLPSDRFSAERTGGSVSTLTIQRTQQEDSAVYLCASSWVLGGRSTDTQYFGPGTRLTVL.

The chain is built from TRBV7-2 and TRBJ1-2; no reliable D call. The CDR3 extends over 14 amino acids. Germline-derived CDR1 and CDR2 are SGHTA and FQGNSA. The V end lost 4 bases, the J end lost 5 bases, and 14 bases lay between the germline ends. CDR3 loop: CASSSPPAKYGYTF. For the CDR3, the DNA is TGTGCCAGCAGCTCCCCTCCAGCGAAATATGGCTACACCTTC.

The V gene is TRBV6-4, the J gene TRBJ1-1; D perhaps matches TRBD1 (5 bases). The V and J ends lost 0 bases and 7 bases respectively, with 6 bases between them. CDR3 size: 12 residues. Germline CDR1 is MRHNA and CDR2 is SNTAGT. CDR3 sequence (DNA): TGTGCCAGCAGTGACTCTCAGGGTGAAGCTTTCTTT. Protein product: CASSDSQGEAFF.

V is TRBV27 and J is TRBJ2-1; possibly TRBD2 for D (7 bases). From germline, CDR1 is MNHEY and CDR2 SMNVEV (reference sequence). The V end lost 2 bases, the J end lost 9 bases, and 26 bases lay between the germline ends. The CDR3 spans 18 residues. The CDR3 bases are TGTGCCAGCAGTTTAAGGCCAACAGGGCTAGCGGTTGGAGGTGAGCAGTTCTTC. This sequence encodes CASSLRPTGLAVGGEQFF.

V gene TRBV19 combines with J gene TRBJ2-1, with a possible D match to TRBD2 (5 bases). V lost 1 base and J lost 7, with 8 bases in between. Germline assignment: CDR1 LNHDA and CDR2 SQIVND (reference sequence). The CDR3 has 13 amino acids. CDR3 in amino acids: CASSIVRGNEQFF. As DNA, the CDR3 is TGTGCCAGTAGTATAGTAAGAGGGAATGAGCAGTTCTTC.

The chain couples TRBV5-1 to TRBJ2-7; 8 nucleotides agree with TRBD1. Germline lookup yields CDR1 SGHRS and CDR2 YFSETQ. The V segment lost 1 base and the J segment 2 bases; nucleotides outside the gene matches: 5. This CDR3 is 15 amino acids long. The CDR3 sequence: CASSLTTGGAYEQYF. CDR3 sequence (DNA): TGCGCCAGCAGCTTGACCACAGGGGGTGCCTACGAGCAGTACTTC.

The chain has TRBV5-1 and TRBJ2-1; D remains unclear. Per the germline V gene, CDR1 is SGHRS and CDR2 is YFSETQ. This CDR3 region has 14 residues. V lost 2 bases and J lost 6, with 12 bases in between. CDR3 DNA: TGCGCCAGCAGCTTAGAGCGCCCCCCCAATGAGCAGTTCTTC. Its translation is CASSLERPPNEQFF.

The chain uses TRBV7-9 and TRBJ1-5, with D perhaps matching TRBD1 (6 bases). This CDR3 region has 14 residues. Trimming removed 5 bases at V and 7 bases at J, with 15 bases between. Germline CDR1 reads SEHNR; CDR2 reads FQNEAQ (reference sequence). The CDR3 region is CASSPGQGMQPQHF. The CDR3 nucleotides are TGTGCCAGCAGCCCGGGCCAGGGGATGCAGCCCCAGCATTTT.

As concerns this clone: The junction and the germline gene differ at one end; a read error may be behind it. This chain joins TRBV7-9 and TRBJ2-1; the D gene is possibly TRBD2 (6 bases). This CDR3 spans 16 amino acids. CDR1 is SEHNR and CDR2 is FQNEAQ in the germline V gene (reference sequence). The CDR3 sequence: CSSSSRSGGIDNEQFF. The CDR3 bases are TGTTCCAGCAGCTCGAGGAGTGGGGGGATCGACAATGAGCAGTTCTTC.

This chain joins TRBV11-3 and TRBJ2-1; D may be TRBD1 (5 bases). The V and J ends lost 2 bases and 0 bases respectively, with 11 bases between them. This CDR3 spans 16 amino acids. CDR1 and CDR2 from the germline V gene are SGHNT and YENEEA. The CDR3 coding sequence is TGTGCCAGCAGCTTAAAAGGGGCAAGCTCCTACAATGAGCAGTTCTTC. It yields the protein CASSLKGASSYNEQFF. Complete variable domain (other parts from reference TRBV11-3 and TRBJ2-1): EAGVVQSPRYKIIEKKQPVAFWCNPISGHNTLYWYLQNLGQGPELLIRYENEEAVDDSQLPKDRFSAERLKGVDSTLKIQPAELGDSAVYLCASSLKGASSYNEQFFGPGTRLTVL.

The rearrangement links TRBV4-1 to TRBJ2-5, with a possible D match to TRBD1 (5 bases). The J call could be wrong; TRBJ2-7 is a better fit for the DNA end. The CDR3 contains 14 residues. Germline lookup yields CDR1 MGHRA and CDR2 YSYEKL. The CDR3, as DNA: TGCGCCAGCAGCCGGGGCCAGGGAAGCGACGAGCAGTACTTC. Amino acid sequence: CASSRGQGSDEQYF.

In the case of this clone: Different DNA sequences within this sample yield the same CDR3. The chain has TRBV19 and TRBJ2-7; 10 bases agree with TRBD2. CDR1 is LNHDA and CDR2 is SQIVND in the germline V gene (reference sequence). The CDR3 consists of 15 residues. V was pared by 1 base and J by 1 base, with 1 base of the junction left unmatched. The DNA of the CDR3 is TGTGCCAGTAGTATAGGGACTAGCGGATCCTACGAGCAGTACTTC. This gives the protein CASSIGTSGSYEQYF.

V and J are TRBV2 and TRBJ2-1, with TRBD2 matching over 7 bases. CDR3 length: 12 amino acids. V lost 8 bases and J lost 11; bases outside the gene matches: 9. Per germline, CDR1 SNHLY and CDR2 FYNNEI. CDR3 DNA: TGTGCCAGCCGGGACTATCTCAAAAAGCAGTTCTTC. It codes for CASRDYLKKQFF.

The genes are TRBV18 and TRBJ1-1, with 8 bases identical to TRBD1. CDR1 and CDR2 (germline): KGHSH, LQKENI. The CDR3 runs 14 residues. The V segment lost 3 bases and the J segment 4 bases; nucleotides outside the gene matches: 4. The CDR3 DNA follows: TGTGCCAGCTCACCGACAGGGGCCGGCACTGAAGCTTTCTTT. This translates into CASSPTGAGTEAFF.